This T cell receptor beta chain was sequenced during a study of blood T cells in healthy people across ages (dated by TCRdb to between 2014 and 2017). For context, the study as a whole: In model experiments, template switching captured about one uniquely barcoded TCR beta cDNA molecule for every two T cells. Using deep sequencing normalized with unique cDNA molecular identifiers, the study measured how TCR beta repertoire diversity changes with age. The donors were divided into four age groups: young (average approximately 17 years), middle-aged (under 40), aged (about 62) and long-lived (82). The study analyzed two additional independent replicas of 1 million unique cDNA reads from the same blood draw for two donors, one aged 18 to 29 and one aged 80 or older. To avoid experimental bias, donors of different ages were distributed randomly across sequencing lanes. Here is what the overall study found, with its caveats: As age increased, observed TCR beta diversity per million T cells dropped in a roughly linear way, and a significant reduction was already evident by age around 41. Because the CMV infection status of the donors was unknown, age-related changes in expanded clonotypes may potentially have been confounded. Conclusive comparison of naive and antigen-experienced compartments was prevented by the profiling of bulk unsorted PBMCs. Estimates of total diversity based on one million sequenced T cells were regarded as lower bounds and as underestimates. Compared with the aged group, the long-lived group had more naive CD4+ T cells, fewer expanded clones and increased TCR diversity, suggesting age selection. There was a strong correlation between observed TCR beta diversity and the percentage of naive T cells measured by flow cytometry.

Library creation used 5' RACE. The reads were generated on an Illumina HiSeq 2500. A second PCR of roughly 7 to 11 cycles was performed with a sample-barcoded 5' primer and a J-beta primer mix. A template-switch 5' adaptor carrying 12 random nucleotides introduced a unique molecular identifier onto each TCR beta cDNA molecule. Each sample yielded at least 3 million CDR3-containing paired-end reads. All of the RNA was converted into first-strand cDNA using the Mint cDNA synthesis kit, with a TRBC-specific oligonucleotide serving as the primer. Following uracil-DNA glycosylase treatment, all cDNA underwent a first 18-cycle PCR with the universal primers M1SS and BC2_uni_R. Concerning the study's data processing: Normalization of each sample was performed by random selection of 1 million high-quality reads, each carrying a distinct molecular identifier. Instead of being binned into consensus sequences, reads that shared molecular identifiers were thrown out. CDR3 identification, clonotype clustering and error correction used MiTCR with a Q25 quality threshold and the strictest error-elimination algorithm. Lower-bound total TCR beta diversity was estimated with a nonparametric unseen species model using Euler transformation. TCRdb redid the processing of the public reads, applying fastp at Q25 and MiXCR, and retained in-frame beta chains. A single entry per CDR3 protein holds the most common genes and DNA from its merged rows. The V and J calls follow TCRdb's processing rather than the paper's. The sample table records about 1,800,000 distinct CDR3 sequences; under 30% of these occur just once. The ten largest clones capture roughly 8% of the sample.

The donors were 40 or so Caucasian individuals from Russia, aged about 6 to 100 years, who were systemically healthy. Approximately 9.3 milliliters of peripheral blood were drawn from each donor into EDTA-treated Vacutainer tubes. Ficoll-Paque density-gradient centrifugation was used to isolate PBMCs, with at least 6.5 million per sample. Trizol reagent was used to extract total RNA from the PBMCs, yielding at least 5 micrograms per sample. For every donor, flow cytometry on a PBMC aliquot measured the percentage of naive CD45RAhigh/CD27high T cells. Comments on this clonotype: The clone's antigen remains unknown. Nothing much larger sits one base from this clone, and base qualities are not available.

The sample taken for sequencing was blood. The TCR originated in a woman aged 25 to 39 in good health.

The CDR3 here reads CSVVPGTSYEQYF. The bases are TGCAGCGTTGTGCCGGGGACCTCCTACGAGCAGTACTTC. Rearrangement joined TRBV29-1 to TRBJ2-7; the D element could tentatively be TRBD1 or TRBD2, as 5 bases agree for each. The CDR3 contains 13 residues, cysteine and phenylalanine counted. The entry retains the CDR3 DNA only, 39 bases that are in frame from base 1. The CDR1 and CDR2 encoded by the germline V gene are SQVTM and ANQGSEA. The V and J ends are trimmed by 4 bases and 0 bases, leaving 10 bases between them.